This T cell receptor beta chain was recorded in a study of OX40 agonist ivuxolimab in advanced cancers. CDR1 and CDR2 (germline): SGHRS, YFSETQ. Trimming took 9 bases from V and 8 from J, leaving 18 bases between them. The CDR3 is 13 residues long. Sequencing was performed with immunoSEQ multiplex PCR; in TCRdb, only in-frame clones are kept and a portion is missing. Of fewer than 65,000 clones listed, roughly 90% are singletons. The V call is TRBV5-1, the J call TRBJ2-1; tentative D call: TRBD2 (7 bases). The sequenced sample was CD4+ or CD8+ T cells sorted from blood, obtained in a trial of the OX40 agonist ivuxolimab. The sequence came from an adult with an advanced solid tumor such as melanoma, head and neck, liver or kidney cancer. The CDR3 reads CATRRGAVDEQFF. The DNA of the CDR3 is TGCGCCACTCGACGGGGGGCGGTTGATGAGCAGTTCTTC. Using reference TRBV5-1 and TRBJ2-1 for the parts outside the CDR3, the full variable domain is KAGVTQTPRYLIKTRGQQVTLSCSPISGHRSVSWYQQTPGQGLQFLFEYFSETQRNKGNFPGRFSGRQFSNSRSEMNVSTLELGDSALYLCATRRGAVDEQFFGPGTRLTVL.